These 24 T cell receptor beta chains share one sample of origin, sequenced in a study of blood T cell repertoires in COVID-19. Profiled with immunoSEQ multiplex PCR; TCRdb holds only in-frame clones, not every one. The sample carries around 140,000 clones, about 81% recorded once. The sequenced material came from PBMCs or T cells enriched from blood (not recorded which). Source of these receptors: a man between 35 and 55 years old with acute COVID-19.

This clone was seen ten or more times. DNA for the CDR3: TGCGCCAGCAGCCAAATTGAGTCCAAAAACATTCAGTACTTC. This encodes CASSQIESKNIQYF. The chain recombines TRBV4-1 with TRBJ2-4, with D hard to call. Germline V gene data show CDR1 as MGHRA and CDR2 as YSYEKL. The CDR3 length is 14 residues. V lost 2 bases and J lost 2, with 7 bases in between.

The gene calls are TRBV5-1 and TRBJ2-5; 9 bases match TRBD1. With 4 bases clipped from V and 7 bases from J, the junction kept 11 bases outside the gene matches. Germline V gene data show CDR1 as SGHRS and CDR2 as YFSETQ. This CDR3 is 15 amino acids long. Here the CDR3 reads CASSPTTGGAGTQYF. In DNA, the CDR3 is TGCGCCAGCAGCCCCACAACAGGGGGCGCTGGGACCCAGTACTTC.

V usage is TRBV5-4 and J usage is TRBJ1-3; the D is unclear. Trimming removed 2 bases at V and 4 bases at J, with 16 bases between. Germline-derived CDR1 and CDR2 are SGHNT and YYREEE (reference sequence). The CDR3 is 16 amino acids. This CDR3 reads CASSLSERSGGNTIYF. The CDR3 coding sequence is TGTGCCAGCAGCTTATCTGAGCGTTCTGGGGGAAACACCATATATTTT. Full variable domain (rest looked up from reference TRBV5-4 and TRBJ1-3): ETGVTQSPTHLIKTRGQQVTLRCSSQSGHNTVSWYQQALGQGPQFIFQYYREEENGRGNFPPRFSGLQFPNYSSELNVNALELDDSALYLCASSLSERSGGNTIYFGEGSWLTVV.

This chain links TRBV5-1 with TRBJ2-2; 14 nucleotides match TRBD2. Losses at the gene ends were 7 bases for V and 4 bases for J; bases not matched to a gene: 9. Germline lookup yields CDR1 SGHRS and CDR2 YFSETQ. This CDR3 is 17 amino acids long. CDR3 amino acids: CASRRLTSGGATGELFF. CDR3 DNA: TGCGCCAGCCGAAGACTGACTAGCGGGGGGGCCACCGGGGAGCTGTTTTTT.

This chain's CDR3 is CAIRGLAEGPYEQYF. In DNA, the CDR3 is TGTGCCATCAGGGGACTAGCGGAGGGGCCCTACGAGCAGTACTTC. The chain carries TRBV10-3 and TRBJ2-7; TRBD2 matches at 11 bases. The V and J ends lost 6 bases and 2 bases, in that order; junction bases with no gene match: 6. The CDR3 contains 15 residues. CDR1 ENHRY and CDR2 SYGVKD come from the germline V gene.

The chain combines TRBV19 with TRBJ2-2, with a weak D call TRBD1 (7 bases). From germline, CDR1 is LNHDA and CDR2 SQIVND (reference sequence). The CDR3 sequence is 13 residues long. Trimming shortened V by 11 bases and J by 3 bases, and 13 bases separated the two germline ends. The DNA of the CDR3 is TGTGCCCTGGCCAGGGGGGACACCGGGGAGCTGTTTTTT. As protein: CALARGDTGELFF.

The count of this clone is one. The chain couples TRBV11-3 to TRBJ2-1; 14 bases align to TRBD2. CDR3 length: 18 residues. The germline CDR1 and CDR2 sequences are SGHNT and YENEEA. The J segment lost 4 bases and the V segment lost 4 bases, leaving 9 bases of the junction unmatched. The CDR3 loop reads CASSSGTSGGGAYNEQFF. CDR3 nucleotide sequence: TGTGCCAGCAGCTCCGGGACTAGCGGGGGCGGAGCTTACAATGAGCAGTTCTTC.

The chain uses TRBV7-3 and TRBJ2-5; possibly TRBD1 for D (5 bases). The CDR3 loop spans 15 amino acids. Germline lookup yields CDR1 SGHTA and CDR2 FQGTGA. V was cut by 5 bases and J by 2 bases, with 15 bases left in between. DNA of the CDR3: TGTGCCAGCAGCCCAGGACATAATCTTCAAGAGACCCAGTACTTC. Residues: CASSPGHNLQETQYF.

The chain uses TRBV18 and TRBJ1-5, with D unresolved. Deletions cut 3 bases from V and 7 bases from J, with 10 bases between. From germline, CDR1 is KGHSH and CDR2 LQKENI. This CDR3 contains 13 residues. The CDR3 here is CASSPSGGQPQHF. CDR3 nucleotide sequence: TGTGCCAGCTCACCCTCGGGAGGACAGCCCCAGCATTTT.

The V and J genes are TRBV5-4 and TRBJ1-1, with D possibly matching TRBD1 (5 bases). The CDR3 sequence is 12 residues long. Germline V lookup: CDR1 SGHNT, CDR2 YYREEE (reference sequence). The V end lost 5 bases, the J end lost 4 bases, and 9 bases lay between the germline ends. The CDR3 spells CASRRDSTEAFF. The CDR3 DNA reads TGTGCCAGCAGACGAGACAGCACTGAAGCTTTCTTT.

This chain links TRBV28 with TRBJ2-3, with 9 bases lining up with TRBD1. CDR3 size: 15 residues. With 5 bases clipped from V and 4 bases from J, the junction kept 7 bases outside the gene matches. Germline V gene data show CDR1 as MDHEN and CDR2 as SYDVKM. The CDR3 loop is CASSLGQGSSDTQYF. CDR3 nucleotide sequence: TGTGCCAGCAGTCTAGGACAGGGGAGTTCAGATACGCAGTATTTT.

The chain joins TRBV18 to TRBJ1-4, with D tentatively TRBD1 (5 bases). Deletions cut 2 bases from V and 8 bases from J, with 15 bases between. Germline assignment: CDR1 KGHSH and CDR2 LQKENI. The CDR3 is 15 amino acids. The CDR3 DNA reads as TGTGCCAGCTCACCAAGGGGCCTTAACGGGGAAAAACTGTTTTTT. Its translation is CASSPRGLNGEKLFF. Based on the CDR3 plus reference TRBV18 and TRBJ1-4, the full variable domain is NAGVMQNPRHLVRRRGQEARLRCSPMKGHSHVYWYRQLPEEGLKFMVYLQKENIIDESGMPKERFSAEFPKEGPSILRIQQVVRGDSAAYFCASSPRGLNGEKLFFGSGTQLSVL.

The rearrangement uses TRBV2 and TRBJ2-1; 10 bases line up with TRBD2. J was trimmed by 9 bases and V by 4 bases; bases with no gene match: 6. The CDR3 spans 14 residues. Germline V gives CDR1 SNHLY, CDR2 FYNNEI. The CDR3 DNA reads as TGTGCCAGCAGTGGCAGCGGGGGGGCGGGTGAGCAGTTCTTC. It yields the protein CASSGSGGAGEQFF.

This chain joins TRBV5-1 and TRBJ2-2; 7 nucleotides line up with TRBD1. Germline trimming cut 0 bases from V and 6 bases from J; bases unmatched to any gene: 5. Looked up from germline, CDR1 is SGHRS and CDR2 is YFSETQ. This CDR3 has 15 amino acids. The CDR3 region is CASSLVGGLAGELFF. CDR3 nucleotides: TGCGCCAGCAGCTTGGTAGGGGGCCTGGCCGGGGAGCTGTTTTTT.

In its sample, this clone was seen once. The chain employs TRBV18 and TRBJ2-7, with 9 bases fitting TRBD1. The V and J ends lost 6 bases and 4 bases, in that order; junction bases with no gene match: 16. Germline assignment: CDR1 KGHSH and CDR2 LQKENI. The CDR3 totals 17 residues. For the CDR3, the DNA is TGTGCCAGCTCGCCGAACACCGGGACAGGGAATTCGTACGAGCAGTACTTC. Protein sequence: CASSPNTGTGNSYEQYF.

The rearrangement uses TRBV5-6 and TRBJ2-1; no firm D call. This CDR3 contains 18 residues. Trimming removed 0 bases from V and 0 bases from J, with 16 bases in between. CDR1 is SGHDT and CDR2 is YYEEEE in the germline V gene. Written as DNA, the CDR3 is TGTGCCAGCAGCTTGGTGGTTACCTTCGGGTTCTCCTACAATGAGCAGTTCTTC. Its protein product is CASSLVVTFGFSYNEQFF. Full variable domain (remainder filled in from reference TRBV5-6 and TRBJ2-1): DAGVTQSPTHLIKTRGQQVTLRCSPKSGHDTVSWYQQALGQGPQFIFQYYEEEERQRGNFPDRFSGHQFPNYSSELNVNALLLGDSALYLCASSLVVTFGFSYNEQFFGPGTRLTVL.

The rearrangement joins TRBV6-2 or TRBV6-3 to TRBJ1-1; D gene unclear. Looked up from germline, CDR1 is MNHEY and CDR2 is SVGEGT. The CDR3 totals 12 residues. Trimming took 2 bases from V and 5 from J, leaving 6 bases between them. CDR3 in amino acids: CASSYQATEAFF. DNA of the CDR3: TGTGCCAGCAGTTACCAGGCTACTGAAGCTTTCTTT.

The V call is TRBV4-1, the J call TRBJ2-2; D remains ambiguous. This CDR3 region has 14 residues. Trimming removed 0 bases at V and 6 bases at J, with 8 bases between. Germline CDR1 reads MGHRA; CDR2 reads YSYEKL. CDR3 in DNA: TGCGCCAGCAGCCAAGAGTACGTAGCCGGGGAGCTGTTTTTT. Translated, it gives CASSQEYVAGELFF.

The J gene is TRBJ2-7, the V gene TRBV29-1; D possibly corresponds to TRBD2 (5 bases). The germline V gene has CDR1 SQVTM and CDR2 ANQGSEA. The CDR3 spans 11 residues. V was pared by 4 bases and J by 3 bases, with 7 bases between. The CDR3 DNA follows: TGCAGCGTTGTACGGGACTACGAGCAGTACTTC. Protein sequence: CSVVRDYEQYF.

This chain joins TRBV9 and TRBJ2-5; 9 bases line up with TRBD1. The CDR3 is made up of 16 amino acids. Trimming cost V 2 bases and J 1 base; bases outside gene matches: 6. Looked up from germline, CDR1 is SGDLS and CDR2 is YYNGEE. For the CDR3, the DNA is TGTGCCAGCAGCGTCGGGGGACAGGGTCTCCAAGAGACCCAGTACTTC. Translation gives CASSVGGQGLQETQYF.

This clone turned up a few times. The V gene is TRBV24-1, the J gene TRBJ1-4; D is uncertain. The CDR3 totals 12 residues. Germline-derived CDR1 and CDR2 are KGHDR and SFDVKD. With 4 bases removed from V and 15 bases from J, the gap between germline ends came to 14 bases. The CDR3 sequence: CATSDPFDGMFF. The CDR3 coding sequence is TGTGCCACCAGTGACCCCTTTGACGGGATGTTTTTT.

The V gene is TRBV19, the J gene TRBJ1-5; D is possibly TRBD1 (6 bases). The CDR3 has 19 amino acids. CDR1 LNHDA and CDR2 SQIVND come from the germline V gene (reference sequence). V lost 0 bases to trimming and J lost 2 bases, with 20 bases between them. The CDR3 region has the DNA TGTGCCAGTAGTATAGAATTTTCCGATTGGGGGCCCGGCAATCAGCCCCAGCATTTT. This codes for CASSIEFSDWGPGNQPQHF.

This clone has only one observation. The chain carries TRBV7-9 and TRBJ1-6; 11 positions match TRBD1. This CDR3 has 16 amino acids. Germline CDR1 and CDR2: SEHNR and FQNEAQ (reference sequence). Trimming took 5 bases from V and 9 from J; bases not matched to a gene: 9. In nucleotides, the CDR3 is TGTGCCAGCAGCCCCATAGGGACAGGGGGGCGTTCACCCCTCCACTTT. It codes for CASSPIGTGGRSPLHF.

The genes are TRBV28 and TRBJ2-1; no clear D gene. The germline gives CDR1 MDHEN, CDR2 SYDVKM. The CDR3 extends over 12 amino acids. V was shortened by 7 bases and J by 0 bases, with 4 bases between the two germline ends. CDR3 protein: CASTSSYNEQFF. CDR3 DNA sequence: TGTGCCAGCACTAGCTCCTACAATGAGCAGTTCTTC.